The rows below give T cell receptor beta chains drawn from one sample of a study of cytomegalovirus exposure and HLA in healthy donors. Sequencing used immunoSEQ multiplex PCR; TCRdb keeps in-frame clones, though not all of them. Of fewer than 250,000 clones listed, under 80% were seen once; the top ten hold about 5%. Sequenced sample: PBMCs. These receptors were obtained from a man aged 25-45 years in good health and CMV-seropositive. The CDR3 runs from the conserved cysteine through the conserved F or W. The D gene is left open where the match is weak. The size entry is marked missing in some rows and otherwise reads once, few, many or a size class.

J gene: TRBJ1-3
D gene: TRBD1
clone size: few
V gene: TRBV7-2
CDR3 protein: CASSFLGTGVGNTIYF
CDR3 DNA: TGTGCCAGCAGCTTCCTTGGCACAGGGGTCGGAAACACCATATATTTT

J gene: TRBJ2-1
D gene: TRBD2
clone size: -
V gene: TRBV6-1
CDR3 protein: CASSHGGNYNEQFF
CDR3 DNA: TGTGCCAGCAGTCACGGGGGGAACTACAATGAGCAGTTCTTC

J gene: TRBJ2-1
D gene: TRBD2
clone size: -
V gene: TRBV7-9
CDR3 protein: CASEGGSLYNEQFF
CDR3 DNA: TGTGCCAGCGAGGGCGGGAGTCTCTACAATGAGCAGTTCTTC

J gene: TRBJ1-4
D gene: -
clone size: few
V gene: TRBV4-3
CDR3 protein: CASSRNQQAFPTNEKLFF
CDR3 DNA: TGCGCCAGCAGCCGGAACCAACAGGCGTTTCCAACTAATGAAAAACTGTTTTTT

J gene: TRBJ1-1
D gene: -
clone size: -
V gene: TRBV4-3
CDR3 protein: CASSQGKGSAGGGTEAFF
CDR3 DNA: TGCGCCAGCAGCCAAGGGAAAGGTTCCGCAGGCGGGGGGACTGAAGCTTTCTTT

J gene: TRBJ1-5
D gene: TRBD1
clone size: -
V gene: TRBV30
CDR3 protein: CAWGGPGQSLQPQHF
CDR3 DNA: TGTGCCTGGGGGGGGCCGGGACAGTCCCTTCAGCCCCAGCATTTT

J gene: TRBJ1-2
D gene: -
clone size: -
V gene: TRBV4-1
CDR3 protein: CASSQESGKGYGYTF
CDR3 DNA: TGCGCCAGCAGCCAAGAATCAGGGAAGGGCTATGGCTACACCTTC

J gene: TRBJ2-3
D gene: TRBD2
clone size: few
V gene: TRBV5-1
CDR3 protein: CASSLSGGYDTQYF
CDR3 DNA: TGCGCCAGCAGCTTAAGCGGGGGGTACGATACGCAGTATTTT

J gene: TRBJ2-6
D gene: TRBD1
clone size: -
V gene: TRBV6-5
CDR3 protein: CASRTGSSGANVLTF
CDR3 DNA: TGTGCCAGCAGGACAGGGAGCTCTGGGGCCAACGTCCTGACTTTC

J gene: TRBJ1-2
D gene: -
clone size: -
V gene: TRBV7-2
CDR3 protein: CASSLGTTYGYTF
CDR3 DNA: TGTGCCAGCAGCTTGGGGACAACCTATGGCTACACCTTC

J gene: TRBJ1-5
D gene: TRBD1
clone size: -
V gene: TRBV7-2
CDR3 protein: CASSVGTGGARSQPQHF
CDR3 DNA: TGTGCCAGCAGCGTCGGGACAGGGGGCGCCCGTAGTCAGCCCCAGCATTTT

J gene: TRBJ1-2
D gene: -
clone size: -
V gene: TRBV6-6
CDR3 protein: CASSTPGAGYTF
CDR3 DNA: TGTGCCAGCAGTACCCCAGGGGCTGGCTACACCTTC

J gene: TRBJ1-2
D gene: -
clone size: -
V gene: TRBV9
CDR3 protein: CASSRDFTSSGYGYTF
CDR3 DNA: TGTGCCAGCAGCCGCGACTTTACCTCGAGTGGCTATGGCTACACCTTC

J gene: TRBJ2-1
D gene: TRBD2
clone size: -
V gene: TRBV19
CDR3 protein: CASSIVSSGSPLHEQFF
CDR3 DNA: TGTGCCAGTAGTATAGTCTCTAGCGGGAGCCCCCTGCATGAGCAGTTCTTC

J gene: TRBJ1-1
D gene: -
clone size: -
V gene: TRBV12-5
CDR3 protein: CASGLQQAPMNTEAFF
CDR3 DNA: TGTGCTAGTGGTTTGCAGCAGGCCCCAATGAACACTGAAGCTTTCTTT

J gene: TRBJ1-6
D gene: -
clone size: few
V gene: TRBV18
CDR3 protein: CASSARGQGSPLHF
CDR3 DNA: TGTGCCAGCTCAGCCAGGGGTCAGGGTTCACCCCTCCACTTT

J gene: TRBJ2-1
D gene: -
clone size: few
V gene: TRBV6-1
CDR3 protein: CASSEIQGLGFF
CDR3 DNA: TGTGCCAGCAGCGAAATTCAGGGGTTGGGGTTCTTC

J gene: TRBJ2-7
D gene: TRBD1
clone size: -
V gene: TRBV13
CDR3 protein: CASSTDRLAYEQYF
CDR3 DNA: TGTGCCAGCAGCACGGACAGGTTGGCCTACGAGCAGTACTTC

J gene: TRBJ2-5
D gene: TRBD2
clone size: -
V gene: TRBV27
CDR3 protein: CASRPGLAGGRETQYF
CDR3 DNA: TGTGCCAGCAGACCCGGACTAGCGGGAGGTCGGGAGACCCAGTACTTC

J gene: TRBJ2-7
D gene: TRBD2
clone size: -
V gene: TRBV29-1
CDR3 protein: CSVEGLAGAYEQYF
CDR3 DNA: TGCAGCGTTGAGGGACTAGCGGGAGCCTACGAGCAGTACTTC

J gene: TRBJ1-1
D gene: TRBD1
clone size: -
V gene: TRBV19
CDR3 protein: CASMGRGRKVNTEAFF
CDR3 DNA: TGTGCCAGTATGGGAAGGGGGCGAAAAGTAAACACTGAAGCTTTCTTT

J gene: TRBJ1-5
D gene: -
clone size: -
V gene: TRBV28
CDR3 protein: CASIVQGRWQPQHF
CDR3 DNA: TGTGCCAGCATTGTCCAGGGGCGGTGGCAGCCCCAGCATTTT

J gene: TRBJ1-2
D gene: -
clone size: -
V gene: TRBV29-1
CDR3 protein: CSAVRDNGLGYTF
CDR3 DNA: TGCAGCGCTGTGAGGGACAACGGACTTGGCTACACCTTC

J gene: TRBJ1-5
D gene: -
clone size: few
V gene: TRBV7-8
CDR3 protein: CASSLDMIQGVQPQHF
CDR3 DNA: TGTGCCAGCAGCTTAGATATGATACAGGGCGTTCAGCCCCAGCATTTT

J gene: TRBJ2-7
D gene: TRBD1
clone size: -
V gene: TRBV7-9
CDR3 protein: CASRLGTGSYEQYF
CDR3 DNA: TGTGCCAGCAGGCTCGGGACAGGGTCCTACGAGCAGTACTTC